This T cell receptor (beta chain) was found in a study of T-cell memory formation after mild COVID-19. Study overall: The study found TCR clusters largely donor specific.

Germline V CDR1 and CDR2: LGHNA, YSLEER. Trimming left V 0 bases short and J 0 bases short, with 20 bases between. The length of the CDR3 is 19 residues. Study-wide results and limits: Clones that contracted from day 15 to 85 had balanced CD4/CD8; later expanders were CD4+ biased. Clones from the second wave (peaking day 37) had unconfirmed SARS-CoV-2 specificity.

This clonotype was detected only a few times. Its specificity is unknown. Constant-segment-primed 5'RACE gave TCR alpha and TCR beta cDNA libraries with sample barcodes and UMIs. TCRdb itself ran the 5' RACE reads through MiXCR, one entry per CDR3 protein. The data hold some 120,000 distinct CDR3 sequences, with more than 15% observed a single time. The TCR comes from an adult woman who had mild COVID-19 (a few samples of this study predate the infection). Cell type and time point are not known. The chain combines TRBV4-3 with TRBJ1-1; the D is unclear. The sequenced material came from PBMCs or a T cell subset sorted from them (not recorded which). CDR3 in amino acids: CASSQDVLVDPGMNTEAFF. DNA of the CDR3: TGCGCCAGCAGCCAAGATGTCTTGGTAGATCCCGGAATGAACACTGAAGCTTTCTTT.